The present T cell receptor beta chain was sequenced within a study of breast tumors, draining lymph nodes, adjacent tissues. Broader study findings: Findings are consistent with lymph node origin and intratumoral expansion of most tumor T cells. Tumor repertoires ranked between lymph nodes and nontumor tissue in diversity, with V and J gene preferences. Data only fit, rather than demonstrated, lymph node origin of most tumor T cells. Tumor and nontumor repertoires were significantly more similar in luminal-like than in basal-like breast cancer.

TCRdb re-analysed the multiplex PCR reads in MiXCR, keeping a single row per CDR3 protein. The sample contains 140,000 or so distinct CDR3 sequences, roughly 33% of which appear only once. This clonotype was observed a handful of times. Its antigen remains unidentified. The lymph nodes were axillary draining lymph nodes from breast cancer patients. The ends lost 5 bases at V and 4 bases at J; junction bases unmatched: 10. The CDR3 has 15 residues. CDR1 is SGHAT, CDR2 FQDESV, per germline (reference sequence). Material for sequencing was axillary lymph node tissue. The TCR comes from a female donor with breast cancer. Some clones in this sample may be carry-over from other donors' samples. This rearrangement joins TRBV11-1 to TRBJ1-1; 7 bases fit TRBD1. DNA of the CDR3: TGTGCCAGCAGCCATGTACAGGGGTCTGGCACTGAAGCTTTCTTT. Its translation: CASSHVQGSGTEAFF.